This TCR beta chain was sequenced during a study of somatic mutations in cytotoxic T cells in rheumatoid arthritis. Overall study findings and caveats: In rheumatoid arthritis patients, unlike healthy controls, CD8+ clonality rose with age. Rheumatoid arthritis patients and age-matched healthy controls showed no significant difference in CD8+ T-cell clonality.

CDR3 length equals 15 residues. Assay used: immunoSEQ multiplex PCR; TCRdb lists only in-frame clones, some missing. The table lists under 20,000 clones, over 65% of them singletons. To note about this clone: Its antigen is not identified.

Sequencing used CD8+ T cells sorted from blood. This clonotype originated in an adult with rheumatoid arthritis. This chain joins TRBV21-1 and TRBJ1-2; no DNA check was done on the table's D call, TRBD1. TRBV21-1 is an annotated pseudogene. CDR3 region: CASSRRGQGADGYTF. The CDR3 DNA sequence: TGTGCCAGCAGCAGGAGGGGACAGGGTGCAGATGGCTACACCTTC.